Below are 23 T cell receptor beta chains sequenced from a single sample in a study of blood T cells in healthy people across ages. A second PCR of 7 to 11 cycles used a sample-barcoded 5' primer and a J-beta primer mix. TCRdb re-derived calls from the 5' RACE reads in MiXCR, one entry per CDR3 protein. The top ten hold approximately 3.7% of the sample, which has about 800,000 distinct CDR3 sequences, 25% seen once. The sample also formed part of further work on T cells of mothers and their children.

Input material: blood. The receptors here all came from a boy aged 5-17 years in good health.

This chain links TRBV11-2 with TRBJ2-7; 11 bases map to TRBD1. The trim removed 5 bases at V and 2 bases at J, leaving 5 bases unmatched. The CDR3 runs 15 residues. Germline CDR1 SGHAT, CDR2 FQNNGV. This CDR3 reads CASSPLGQGAYEQYF. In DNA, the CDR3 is TGTGCCAGCAGCCCGCTGGGACAGGGGGCCTACGAGCAGTACTTC.

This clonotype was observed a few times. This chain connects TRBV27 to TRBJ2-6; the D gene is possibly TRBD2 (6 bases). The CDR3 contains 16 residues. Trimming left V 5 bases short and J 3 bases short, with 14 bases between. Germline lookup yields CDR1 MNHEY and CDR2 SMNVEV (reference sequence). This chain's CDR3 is CASSLGGVFGANVLTF. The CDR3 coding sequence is TGTGCCAGCAGTCTAGGCGGGGTCTTTGGGGCCAACGTCCTGACTTTC. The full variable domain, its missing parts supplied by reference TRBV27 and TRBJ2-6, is EAQVTQNPRYLITVTGKKLTVTCSQNMNHEYMSWYRQDPGLGLRQIYYSMNVEVTDKGDVPEGYKVSRKEKRNFPLILESPSPNQTSLYFCASSLGGVFGANVLTFGAGSRLTVL.

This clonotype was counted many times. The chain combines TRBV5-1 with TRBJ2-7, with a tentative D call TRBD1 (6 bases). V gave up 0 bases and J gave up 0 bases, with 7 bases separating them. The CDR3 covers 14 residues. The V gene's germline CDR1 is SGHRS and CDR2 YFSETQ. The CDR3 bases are TGCGCCAGCAGCTTGGGGACAGCCTCCTACGAGCAGTACTTC. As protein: CASSLGTASYEQYF.

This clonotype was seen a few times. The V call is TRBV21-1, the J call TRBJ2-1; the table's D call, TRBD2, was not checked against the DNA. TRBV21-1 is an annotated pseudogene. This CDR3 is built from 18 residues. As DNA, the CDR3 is TGTGCCAGTCTACTACTAGCGGGAGGACCGGAATCCTACAATGAGCAGTTCTTC. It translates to CASLLLAGGPESYNEQFF.

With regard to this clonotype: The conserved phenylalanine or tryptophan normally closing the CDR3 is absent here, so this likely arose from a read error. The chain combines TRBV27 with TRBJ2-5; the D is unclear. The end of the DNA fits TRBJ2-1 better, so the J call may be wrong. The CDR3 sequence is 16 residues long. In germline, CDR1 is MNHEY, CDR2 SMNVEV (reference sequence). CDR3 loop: CASSPILSWQANEQFI. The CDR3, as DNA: TGTGCCAGCAGTCCTATCCTATCTTGGCAGGCCAATGAGCAGTTCATC.

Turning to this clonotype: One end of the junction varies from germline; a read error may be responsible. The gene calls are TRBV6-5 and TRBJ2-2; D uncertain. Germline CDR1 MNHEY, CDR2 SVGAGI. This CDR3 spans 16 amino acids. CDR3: CASSYSSARNTRELFF. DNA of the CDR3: TGTGCCAGCAGTTATTCGTCCGCGAGGAACACCAGGGAGCTGTTTTTT.

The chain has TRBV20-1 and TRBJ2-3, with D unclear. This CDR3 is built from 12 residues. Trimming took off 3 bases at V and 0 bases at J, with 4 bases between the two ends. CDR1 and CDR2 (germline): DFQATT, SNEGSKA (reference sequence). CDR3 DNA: TGCAGTGCTAGGAGTAGCACAGATACGCAGTATTTT. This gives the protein CSARSSTDTQYF.

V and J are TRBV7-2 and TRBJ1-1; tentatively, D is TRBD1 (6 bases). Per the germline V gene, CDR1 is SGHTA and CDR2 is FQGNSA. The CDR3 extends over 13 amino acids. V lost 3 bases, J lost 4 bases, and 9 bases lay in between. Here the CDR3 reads CASSFDRRTEAFF. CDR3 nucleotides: TGTGCCAGCAGCTTCGACAGGCGCACTGAAGCTTTCTTT.

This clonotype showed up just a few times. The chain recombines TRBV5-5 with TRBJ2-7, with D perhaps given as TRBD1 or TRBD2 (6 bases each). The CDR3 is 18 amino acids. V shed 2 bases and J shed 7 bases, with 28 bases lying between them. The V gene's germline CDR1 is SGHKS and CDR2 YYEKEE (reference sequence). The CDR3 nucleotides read TGTGCCAGCAGCTTAAGGTTGAGAAATTCCGGGGGCGCGTATGAGCAGTACTTC. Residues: CASSLRLRNSGGAYEQYF.

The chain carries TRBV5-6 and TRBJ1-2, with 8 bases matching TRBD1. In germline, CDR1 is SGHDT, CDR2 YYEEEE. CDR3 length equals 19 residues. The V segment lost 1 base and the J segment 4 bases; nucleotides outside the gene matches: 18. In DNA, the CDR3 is TGTGCCAGCAGCTTGAGGGGCAGGGGGCGGCTGGATAGTCGCTATGGCTACACCTTC. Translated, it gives CASSLRGRGRLDSRYGYTF.

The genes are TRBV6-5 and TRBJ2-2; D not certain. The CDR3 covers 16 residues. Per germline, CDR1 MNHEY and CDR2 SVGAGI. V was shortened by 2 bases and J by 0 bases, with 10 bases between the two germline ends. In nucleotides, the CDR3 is TGTGCCAGCAGTTACCGGGCCCTATCGAACACCGGGGAGCTGTTTTTT. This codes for CASSYRALSNTGELFF.

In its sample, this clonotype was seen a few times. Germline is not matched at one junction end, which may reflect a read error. The CDR3, as DNA: TGTGCCAGTAGTTACGAACCAAAGATGGGCTACACCTTC. Encoded protein: CASSYEPKMGYTF. The V gene is TRBV12-3 or TRBV12-4, the J gene TRBJ1-2; no firm D call. CDR3 length: 13 amino acids.

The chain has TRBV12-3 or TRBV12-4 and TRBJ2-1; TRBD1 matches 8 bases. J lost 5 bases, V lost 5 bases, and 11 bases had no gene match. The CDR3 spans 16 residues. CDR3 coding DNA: TGTGCCAGCAGTCAGGGGGCGCAGAGGGGTAACAATGAGCAGTTCTTC. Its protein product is CASSQGAQRGNNEQFF.

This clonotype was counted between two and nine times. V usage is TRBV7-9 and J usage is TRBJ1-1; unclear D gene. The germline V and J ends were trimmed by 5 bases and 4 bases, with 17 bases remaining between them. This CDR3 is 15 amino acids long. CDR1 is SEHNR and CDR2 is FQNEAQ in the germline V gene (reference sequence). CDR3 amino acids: CASSPNPGEGTEAFF. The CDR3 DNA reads TGTGCCAGCAGCCCGAATCCTGGAGAGGGCACTGAAGCTTTCTTT. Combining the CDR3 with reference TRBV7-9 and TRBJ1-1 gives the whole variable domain DTGVSQNPRHKITKRGQNVTFRCDPISEHNRLYWYRQTLGQGPEFLTYFQNEAQLEKSRLLSDRFSAERPKGSFSTLEIQRTEQGDSAMYLCASSPNPGEGTEAFFGQGTRLTVV.

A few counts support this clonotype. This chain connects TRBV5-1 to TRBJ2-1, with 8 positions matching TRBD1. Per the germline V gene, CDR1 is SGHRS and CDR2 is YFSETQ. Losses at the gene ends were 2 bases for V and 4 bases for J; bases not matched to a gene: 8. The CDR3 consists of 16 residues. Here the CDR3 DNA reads TGCGCCAGCAGCTTCTTCGAGACAGGGGCGTACAATGAGCAGTTCTTC. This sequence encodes CASSFFETGAYNEQFF.

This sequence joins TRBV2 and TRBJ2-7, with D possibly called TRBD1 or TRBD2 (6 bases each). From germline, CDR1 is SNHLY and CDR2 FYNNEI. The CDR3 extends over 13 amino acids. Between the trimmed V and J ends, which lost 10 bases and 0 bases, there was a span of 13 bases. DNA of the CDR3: TGTGCCAACCCACGGGGGCCCTCCTACGAGCAGTACTTC. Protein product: CANPRGPSYEQYF. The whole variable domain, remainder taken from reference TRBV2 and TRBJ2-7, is EPEVTQTPSHQVTQMGQEVILRCVPISNHLYFYWYRQILGQKVEFLVSFYNNEISEKSEIFDDQFSVERPDGSNFTLKIRSTKLEDSAMYFCANPRGPSYEQYFGPGTRLTVT.

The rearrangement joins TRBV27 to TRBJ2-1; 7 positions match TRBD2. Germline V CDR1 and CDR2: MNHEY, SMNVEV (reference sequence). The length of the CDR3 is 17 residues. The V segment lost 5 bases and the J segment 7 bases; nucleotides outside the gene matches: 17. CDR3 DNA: TGTGCCAGCAGTCCTGTAGCTTGCGGGAGAGGTCAGAATGAGCAGTTCTTC. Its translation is CASSPVACGRGQNEQFF.

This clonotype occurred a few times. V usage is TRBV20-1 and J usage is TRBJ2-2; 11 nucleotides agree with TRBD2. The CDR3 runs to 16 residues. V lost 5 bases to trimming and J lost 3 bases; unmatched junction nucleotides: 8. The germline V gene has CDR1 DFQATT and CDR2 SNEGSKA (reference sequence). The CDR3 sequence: CSAPDTSGRDTGELFF. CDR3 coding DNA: TGCAGTGCTCCCGATACTAGCGGGAGAGACACCGGGGAGCTGTTTTTT.

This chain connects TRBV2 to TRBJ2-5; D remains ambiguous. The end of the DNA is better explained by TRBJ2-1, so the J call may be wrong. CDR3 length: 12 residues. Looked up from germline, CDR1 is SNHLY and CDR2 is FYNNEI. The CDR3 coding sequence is TGTGCCAGCAGTGCTGTATGGGGTGAGCAGTTCTTC. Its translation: CASSAVWGEQFF.

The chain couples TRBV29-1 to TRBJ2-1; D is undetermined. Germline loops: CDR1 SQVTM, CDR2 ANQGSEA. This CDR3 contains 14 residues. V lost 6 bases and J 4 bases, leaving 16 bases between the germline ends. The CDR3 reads CSVTPARAYNEQFF. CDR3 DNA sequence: TGCAGCGTGACTCCAGCCCGGGCGTACAATGAGCAGTTCTTC.

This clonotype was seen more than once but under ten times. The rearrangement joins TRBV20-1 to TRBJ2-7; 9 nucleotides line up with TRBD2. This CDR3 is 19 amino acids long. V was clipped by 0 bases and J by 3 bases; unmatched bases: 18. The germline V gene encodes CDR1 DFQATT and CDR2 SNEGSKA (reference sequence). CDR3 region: CSARDSAGTSRSDFYEQYF. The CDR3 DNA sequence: TGCAGTGCTAGAGATTCCGCGGGGACTAGCCGATCCGACTTCTACGAGCAGTACTTC.

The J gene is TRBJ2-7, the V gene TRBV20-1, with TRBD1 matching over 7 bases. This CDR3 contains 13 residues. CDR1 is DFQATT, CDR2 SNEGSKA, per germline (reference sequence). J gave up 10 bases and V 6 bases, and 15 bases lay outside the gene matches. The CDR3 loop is CSADDDRQGGQYF. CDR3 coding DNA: TGCAGTGCGGACGACGACCGACAGGGTGGCCAGTACTTC.

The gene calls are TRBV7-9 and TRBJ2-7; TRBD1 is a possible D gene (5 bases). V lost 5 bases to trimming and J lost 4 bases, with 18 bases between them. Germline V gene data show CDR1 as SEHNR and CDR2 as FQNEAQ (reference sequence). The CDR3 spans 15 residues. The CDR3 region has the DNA TGTGCCAGCAGCGGCCGGACGCTCAACAGGTACGAGCAGTACTTC. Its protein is CASSGRTLNRYEQYF.